This TCR beta chain was sequenced during a study of PD-1 blockade in mismatch repair-deficient tumors. Study background: All were previously treated, progressing patients with around 12 mismatch repair-deficient cancer types. Study-level results: Tumor-resident clones, often absent from pretreatment blood, expanded after pembrolizumab and then contracted.

Data came from immunoSEQ multiplex PCR; TCRdb stores just in-frame clones and leaves some out. The sample gives approximately 50,000 clones, about 80% of which show up once; 2.5% to 4% is in the top ten. The CDR3 has 13 amino acids. Germline-derived CDR1 and CDR2 are SSHAT and FNYEAQ (reference sequence). The table lists this clone with a few counts. What it recognizes is unknown. Germline is not matched at one junction end, which may reflect a read error. The TCR-sequenced patients were a few responders to pembrolizumab. V gene TRBV7-7 combines with J gene TRBJ2-1, with no clear D. The source of this sequence is an adult with mismatch repair-deficient cancer. The material sequenced was peripheral blood, taken 4 weeks after starting pembrolizumab. CDR3: CASSLDTYNEQFF. The CDR3 coding sequence is TGTGCTAGCAGCCTAGACACCTACAATGAGCAGTTCTTC. The entire variable domain, with the rest obtained from reference TRBV7-7 and TRBJ2-1, is as follows: GAGVSQSPRYKVTKRGQDVTLRCDPISSHATLYWYQQALGQGPEFLTYFNYEAQPDKSGLPSDRFSAERPEGSISTLTIQRTEQRDSAMYRCASSLDTYNEQFFGPGTRLTVL.